These T cell receptor beta chains were read from a single sample in a study of tumor-infiltrating lymphocytes in localized non-small cell lung cancer. Repertoires were generated with immunoSEQ multiplex PCR, while TCRdb's copy carries only in-frame clones and drops some. This repertoire shows approximately 17,000 clones, over 70% found once; its top ten account for around 5.2%. Sequencing was done on a sample of lung tumor tissue. These receptor sequences come from a human donor with non-small cell lung cancer. CDR3s include the opening cysteine and the closing phenylalanine or tryptophan. Each record gives: clone size, J gene, V gene, D gene, CDR3 DNA, CDR3 protein. A D gene is named only where the DNA matches it firmly. Expanded clones get a size class; other rows say once, few or many, or leave the size out.

size: NA; J: TRBJ2-6; V: TRBV29-1; D: NA; DNA: TGCAGCGTTGCAGGGGCGTCTGGGGCCAACGTCCTGACTTTC; CDR3: CSVAGASGANVLTF
size: NA; J: TRBJ2-5; V: TRBV27; D: NA; DNA: TGTGCCAGCAGTTTATCGGGCAGGCATGACCCCCAAGAGACCCAGTACTTC; CDR3: CASSLSGRHDPQETQYF
size: NA; J: TRBJ1-1; V: TRBV4-1; D: NA; DNA: TGCGCCAGCAGCCGTCAACAGGGACCTGAAGCTTTCTTT; CDR3: CASSRQQGPEAFF
size: NA; J: TRBJ2-5; V: TRBV10-3; D: NA; DNA: TGTGCCATCAGTGAGAGGGCGGGGAGCCAAGAGACCCAGTACTTC; CDR3: CAISERAGSQETQYF
size: NA; J: TRBJ1-5; V: TRBV2; D: NA; DNA: TGTGCCAGCAGTCCTGGACCCTTTGATTATCAGCCCCAGCATTTT; CDR3: CASSPGPFDYQPQHF
size: NA; J: TRBJ2-1; V: TRBV30; D: TRBD1; DNA: TGTGCCTGGAGTTCGACAGGGGGTTCCTACAATGAGCAGTTCTTC; CDR3: CAWSSTGGSYNEQFF
size: NA; J: TRBJ2-3; V: TRBV18; D: NA; DNA: TGTGCCAGCTCACCGGGCCTCACAGATACGCAGTATTTT; CDR3: CASSPGLTDTQYF
size: few; J: TRBJ2-1; V: TRBV7-9; D: TRBD2; DNA: TGTGCCAGCAGCCCTCGACTAGCGGGGTACAATGAGCAGTTCTTC; CDR3: CASSPRLAGYNEQFF
size: medium-sized; J: TRBJ1-1; V: TRBV15; D: NA; DNA: TGTGCCACCAGCAGGGATCCTTACAACACTGAAGCTTTCTTT; CDR3: CATSRDPYNTEAFF
size: NA; J: TRBJ2-3; V: TRBV27; D: TRBD1; DNA: TGTGCCAGCAGTTCGACAGGGTTTGGATTAAGGGCAGATACGCAGTATTTT; CDR3: CASSSTGFGLRADTQYF
size: NA; J: TRBJ2-3; V: TRBV5-1; D: NA; DNA: TGCGCCAGCAGCTTGTCCCTAGCTGGGGAGGATACGCAGTATTTT; CDR3: CASSLSLAGEDTQYF
size: NA; J: TRBJ1-1; V: TRBV11-1; D: NA; DNA: TGTGCCAGCAGCTTTGAGGCAGAGAACACTGAAGCTTTCTTT; CDR3: CASSFEAENTEAFF
size: NA; J: TRBJ2-7; V: TRBV4-3; D: TRBD2; DNA: TGCGCCAGCAGCCTCGGACTAGCGGGAGTGTTCGAGCAGTACTTC; CDR3: CASSLGLAGVFEQYF
size: NA; J: TRBJ2-7; V: TRBV5-5; D: NA; DNA: TGTGCCAGCAGCCCCCGGACGGAGTACGAGCAGTACTTC; CDR3: CASSPRTEYEQYF
size: NA; J: TRBJ1-2; V: TRBV28; D: NA; DNA: TGTGCCAGCAGTGAGGGGGACTATGGCTACACCTTC; CDR3: CASSEGDYGYTF
size: NA; J: TRBJ1-2; V: TRBV7-8; D: NA; DNA: TGTGCCAGCAGCTCCCTGACAGGCTATGGCTACACCTTC; CDR3: CASSSLTGYGYTF
size: NA; J: TRBJ2-1; V: TRBV9; D: NA; DNA: TGTGCCAGCAGCGTAGGCGCCTGGGTAGTAGATGAGCAGTTCTTC; CDR3: CASSVGAWVVDEQFF
size: NA; J: TRBJ2-7; V: TRBV5-6; D: NA; DNA: TGTGCCAGCAGCTTGGCCAGGGAGGCCGATTACTACGAGCAGTACTTC; CDR3: CASSLAREADYYEQYF
size: NA; J: TRBJ2-7; V: TRBV4-2; D: TRBD2; DNA: TGTGCCAGCAGCCAAGAAGGCGGGAGGGTGATCGAGCAGTACTTC; CDR3: CASSQEGGRVIEQYF
size: NA; J: TRBJ2-6; V: TRBV6-5; D: NA; DNA: TGTGCCAGCCGCACGTTCTCTGGGGCCAACGTCCTGACTTTC; CDR3: CASRTFSGANVLTF
size: once; J: TRBJ2-3; V: TRBV18; D: TRBD1; DNA: TGTGCCAGCTCCCCCCAGGGGGGCACAGATACGCAGTATTTT; CDR3: CASSPQGGTDTQYF
size: NA; J: TRBJ2-5; V: TRBV6-5; D: TRBD1; DNA: TGTGCCAGCAGTTCTTTCGGGACAGAGCCTGGGACCCAGTACTTC; CDR3: CASSSFGTEPGTQYF
size: NA; J: TRBJ1-4; V: TRBV5-4; D: NA; DNA: TGTGCCAGCAGCCCGACTAATGAAAAACTGTTTTTT; CDR3: CASSPTNEKLFF
size: NA; J: TRBJ1-2; V: TRBV19; D: NA; DNA: TGTGCCAGTAGTATACCCGCAGGAGGAGCTAACTATGGCTACACCTTC; CDR3: CASSIPAGGANYGYTF
size: NA; J: TRBJ2-5; V: TRBV15; D: TRBD2; DNA: TGTGCCACCAACCCGGGAGAACTAGCGGGAGGAGAGACCCAGTACTTC; CDR3: CATNPGELAGGETQYF
size: NA; J: TRBJ1-2; V: TRBV2; D: TRBD1; DNA: TGTGCCAGCAGCCTCCAAAACAGGGGCGGCTACACCTTC; CDR3: CASSLQNRGGYTF
size: NA; J: TRBJ1-5; V: TRBV6-5; D: TRBD1; DNA: TGTGCCAGCAGGGGACAGGGGGACCAGCCCCAGCATTTT; CDR3: CASRGQGDQPQHF
size: NA; J: TRBJ2-7; V: TRBV19; D: TRBD1; DNA: TGTGCCAGTAGTAAAGGGACAGGGGGAGATTACGAGCAGTACTTC; CDR3: CASSKGTGGDYEQYF
size: NA; J: TRBJ2-7; V: TRBV7-2; D: NA; DNA: TGTGCCAGCAGTCCAGCGGGCATGGCTAACCCGAAAGAAGAGCAGTACTTC; CDR3: CASSPAGMANPKEEQYF